The 23 T cell receptor beta chains below all came from one sample that was sequenced in a study of CD8 T cells in ankylosing spondylitis. Study-wide findings and caveats: Blood of patients with ankylosing spondylitis appeared to be characterized by a TCR beta motif of fewer than 10 highly homologous variants.

TCRdb reanalysed the 5' RACE reads using MiXCR and keeps one entry per CDR3 protein. The sample has approximately 540,000 distinct CDR3 sequences; 12% are singletons. These receptors have no known antigen. Sequenced material: blood, either unsorted or a sorted T cell fraction (not recorded which). Source of these receptors: a male donor with ankylosing spondylitis.

V gene TRBV7-9 combines with J gene TRBJ1-5; D call uncertain. V was pared by 2 bases and J by 6 bases, with 11 bases between. The CDR3 loop spans 14 amino acids. Germline CDR1 is SEHNR and CDR2 is FQNEAQ (reference sequence). The CDR3 DNA is TGTGCCAGCAGCTTATTGGGAGAGGTTCAGCCCCAGCATTTT. Its translation is CASSLLGEVQPQHF.

This clonotype was observed many times. The CDR3 region has the DNA TGCGCCAGCAGCTTGACGCAGACCGGGGAGCTGTTTTTT. Its translation is CASSLTQTGELFF. The J gene is TRBJ2-2, the V gene TRBV5-1; D call uncertain. Looked up from germline, CDR1 is SGHRS and CDR2 is YFSETQ. The CDR3 length is 13 residues. The V and J ends lost 1 base and 5 bases respectively, with 6 bases between them.

The rearrangement joins TRBV19 to TRBJ2-5; a weak D match, TRBD2 (6 bases). V lost 1 base and J 2 bases, leaving 14 bases between the germline ends. Germline V lookup: CDR1 LNHDA, CDR2 SQIVND (reference sequence). The CDR3 runs to 16 residues. The CDR3 sequence: CASSIGGVPTQETQYF. In DNA, the CDR3 is TGTGCCAGTAGTATAGGGGGGGTCCCCACGCAAGAGACCCAGTACTTC.

The chain links TRBV24-1 to TRBJ2-3; 8 bases map to TRBD1. CDR3 length: 15 residues. With V trimmed by 1 base and J by 5 bases, 4 bases remained unmatched. Germline CDR1 KGHDR, CDR2 SFDVKD. The CDR3 spells CATSDFPGGEDTQYF. Here the CDR3 DNA reads TGTGCCACCAGTGATTTTCCAGGGGGCGAAGATACGCAGTATTTT.

This clonotype was counted a few times. V gene TRBV11-3 combines with J gene TRBJ2-1; D perhaps matches TRBD2 (6 bases). CDR3 size: 13 residues. Between the trimmed V and J ends, which lost 4 bases and 8 bases, there was a span of 12 bases. The germline gives CDR1 SGHNT, CDR2 YENEEA. The CDR3 DNA sequence: TGTGCCAGCAGCTCCGGAGGGTCCTATGAGCAGTTCTTC. Its translation is CASSSGGSYEQFF.

There are a few counts of this clonotype. V is TRBV20-1 and J is TRBJ2-6; D not certain. The CDR3 totals 16 residues. V was trimmed by 1 base and J by 2 bases, leaving 12 bases between them. The germline V gene has CDR1 DFQATT and CDR2 SNEGSKA (reference sequence). CDR3 in DNA: TGCAGTGCTAGAGGTTTCCAGACCGCTGGGGCCAACGTCCTGACTTTC. Encoded protein: CSARGFQTAGANVLTF.

V gene TRBV27 combines with J gene TRBJ2-7; TRBD2 aligns across 12 bases. The germline V gene encodes CDR1 MNHEY and CDR2 SMNVEV (reference sequence). The CDR3 runs to 16 residues. Trimming cost V 3 bases and J 2 bases; bases outside gene matches: 5. The CDR3 region has the DNA TGTGCCAGCAGTTTGCTGCTAGCGGGAGGGCCCTACGAGCAGTACTTC. Its protein product is CASSLLLAGGPYEQYF.

The chain employs TRBV7-2 and TRBJ2-3, with D possibly TRBD2 on 5 matching bases. Trimming shortened V by 1 base and J by 5 bases, and 13 bases separated the two germline ends. This CDR3 has 15 amino acids. Looked up from germline, CDR1 is SGHTA and CDR2 is FQGNSA. In nucleotides, the CDR3 is TGTGCCAGCAGCTTAGAGGTAGCGCCTCTAGATACGCAGTATTTT. Protein sequence: CASSLEVAPLDTQYF.

The table lists this clonotype with many counts. The chain has TRBV24-1 and TRBJ2-1, with TRBD2 identical over 12 bases. CDR1 is KGHDR and CDR2 is SFDVKD in the germline V gene. J was trimmed by 8 bases and V by 4 bases; bases with no gene match: 8. This CDR3 has 16 residues. The CDR3 sequence: CATSDPTSGSPDEQFF. The CDR3 bases are TGTGCCACCAGTGACCCGACTAGCGGGAGCCCCGATGAGCAGTTCTTC.

This clonotype has a count of ten or more. The chain recombines TRBV20-1 with TRBJ2-2, with D unresolved. CDR3 size: 13 residues. The ends were cut back, 5 bases at V and 5 bases at J, with 12 bases in the middle. From germline, CDR1 is DFQATT and CDR2 SNEGSKA (reference sequence). The CDR3 region is CSADSPRTGELFF. CDR3 bases: TGCAGTGCTGACTCCCCTAGGACCGGGGAGCTGTTTTTT.

This clonotype was observed a handful of times. The chain links TRBV27 to TRBJ2-1; TRBD2 aligns across 8 bases. CDR1 MNHEY and CDR2 SMNVEV come from the germline V gene (reference sequence). The CDR3 totals 12 residues. Losses at the gene ends were 7 bases for V and 7 bases for J; bases not matched to a gene: 3. Here the CDR3 reads CASKAGGNEQFF. In DNA, the CDR3 is TGTGCCAGCAAGGCGGGGGGAAATGAGCAGTTCTTC.

This clonotype was detected a few times. The V call is TRBV10-2, the J call TRBJ2-3; 7 nucleotides line up with TRBD2. Germline-derived CDR1 and CDR2 are WSHSY and SAAADI. V was pared by 2 bases and J by 2 bases, with 4 bases of the junction left unmatched. This CDR3 comprises 15 residues. The CDR3 sequence is CASSESAGDTDTQYF. Here the CDR3 DNA reads TGCGCCAGCAGTGAGAGTGCGGGAGACACAGATACGCAGTATTTT.

This clonotype was picked up a small number of times. The genes are TRBV28 and TRBJ1-1; TRBD1 agrees at 8 bases. Per the germline V gene, CDR1 is MDHEN and CDR2 is SYDVKM. Unmatched junction bases numbered 9, after V lost 6 bases and J lost 3 bases. CDR3 size: 15 residues. The CDR3 sequence: CASSPRTGTYTEAFF. CDR3 nucleotide sequence: TGTGCCAGCAGCCCCCGGACAGGGACGTACACTGAAGCTTTCTTT.

This clonotype was counted a few times. CDR3 sequence (DNA): TGTGCCAGCAGACTAATCGATGAGCAGTTCTTC. This encodes CASRLIDEQFF. V and J are TRBV7-8 and TRBJ2-1; D not certain. Germline values: CDR1 SGHVS, CDR2 FQNEAQ. The V and J ends lost 6 bases and 8 bases respectively, with 8 bases between them. CDR3 length equals 11 residues. The whole variable domain, filled in from reference TRBV7-8 and TRBJ2-1, reads GAGVSQSPRYKVAKRGQDVALRCDPISGHVSLFWYQQALGQGPEFLTYFQNEAQLDKSGLPSDRFFAERPEGSVSTLKIQRTQQEDSAVYLCASRLIDEQFFGPGTRLTVL.

V usage is TRBV30 and J usage is TRBJ2-7; D might be TRBD2 (6 bases). The CDR3 sequence is 13 residues long. Germline loops: CDR1 GTSNPN, CDR2 SVGIG (reference sequence). V was cut by 1 base and J by 4 bases, with 11 bases left in between. CDR3 residues: CAWSGLRGYEQYF. CDR3 bases: TGTGCCTGGAGTGGCTTACGGGGGTACGAGCAGTACTTC.

A few counts support this clonotype. The chain joins TRBV5-1 to TRBJ1-1; D perhaps matches TRBD1 (6 bases). Trimming pared 2 bases from V and 6 bases from J, leaving 11 bases between. The V gene's germline CDR1 is SGHRS and CDR2 YFSETQ. CDR3 size: 13 residues. The CDR3 sequence is CASSLQGYPEAFF. The CDR3 DNA follows: TGCGCCAGCAGCTTACAGGGATACCCTGAAGCTTTCTTT.

This clonotype came up a few times. V gene TRBV12-3 or TRBV12-4 combines with J gene TRBJ2-5, with no clear D. The V end lost 4 bases, the J end lost 7 bases, and 7 bases lay between the germline ends. The CDR3 extends over 11 amino acids. The CDR3 region is CASSSGGTQYF. CDR3 nucleotides: TGTGCCAGCAGTTCCGGTGGGACCCAGTACTTC.

The chain has TRBV5-1 and TRBJ2-7; D is perhaps TRBD1 (5 bases). The V gene's germline CDR1 is SGHRS and CDR2 YFSETQ. The CDR3 runs to 12 residues. V lost 0 bases and J lost 7, with 8 bases in between. CDR3 residues: CASSLEGAEQYV. The CDR3 nucleotides read TGCGCCAGCAGCTTGGAAGGGGCAGAGCAGTACGTC.

This clonotype was counted between two and nine times. The V gene is TRBV20-1, the J gene TRBJ2-3; D uncertain. The CDR3 covers 14 residues. Germline CDR1 is DFQATT and CDR2 is SNEGSKA (reference sequence). Trimming shortened V by 6 bases and J by 0 bases, and 13 bases separated the two germline ends. The CDR3 sequence is CSAPLSGSTDTQYF. CDR3 DNA: TGCAGTGCCCCGCTCTCGGGCAGCACAGATACGCAGTATTTT.

The sample holds many counts of this clonotype. The V and J genes are TRBV5-1 and TRBJ2-1; no clear D gene. Trimming left V 4 bases short and J 0 bases short, with 14 bases between. Germline V lookup: CDR1 SGHRS, CDR2 YFSETQ. The CDR3 is made up of 16 amino acids. In DNA form, the CDR3 reads TGCGCCAGCAGCCCGGACGTCCTAAGCTCCTACAATGAGCAGTTCTTC. As protein: CASSPDVLSSYNEQFF.

This clonotype was observed a handful of times. V gene TRBV30 combines with J gene TRBJ1-5, with D perhaps TRBD1 (6 bases). Germline CDR1 GTSNPN, CDR2 SVGIG (reference sequence). This CDR3 region has 13 residues. Deletions cut 3 bases from V and 5 bases from J, with 11 bases between. The CDR3 DNA reads TGTGCCTGGAGGTCGGACAGTCATCAGCCCCAGCATTTT. Its translation: CAWRSDSHQPQHF.

This clonotype was detected ten times or more. The CDR3 DNA is TGTGCCACCAGCTCCCCCGCCGGGACTCGTTTTTCCGGGGAGCTGTTTTTT. Translating gives CATSSPAGTRFSGELFF. This chain links TRBV15 with TRBJ2-2; possible D gene TRBD2, 6 bases. Germline-derived CDR1 and CDR2 are LNHNV and YYDKDF (reference sequence). V was pared by 5 bases and J by 6 bases, with 22 bases between. The CDR3 runs to 17 residues.

Only a few counts were recorded for this clonotype. The chain employs TRBV7-2 and TRBJ1-1; 9 bases agree with TRBD1. The germline V gene has CDR1 SGHTA and CDR2 FQGNSA. J gave up 7 bases and V 2 bases, and 8 bases lay outside the gene matches. The CDR3 sequence is 15 residues long. The CDR3 nucleotides are TGTGCCAGCAGCTTACGGGGACAGGGTTATGATGAAGCTTTCTTT. Translated, it gives CASSLRGQGYDEAFF. Variable domain in full (rest from reference TRBV7-2 and TRBJ1-1): GAGVSQSPSNKVTEKGKDVELRCDPISGHTALYWYRQSLGQGLEFLIYFQGNSAPDKSGLPSDRFSAERTGGSVSTLTIQRTQQEDSAVYLCASSLRGQGYDEAFFGQGTRLTVV.